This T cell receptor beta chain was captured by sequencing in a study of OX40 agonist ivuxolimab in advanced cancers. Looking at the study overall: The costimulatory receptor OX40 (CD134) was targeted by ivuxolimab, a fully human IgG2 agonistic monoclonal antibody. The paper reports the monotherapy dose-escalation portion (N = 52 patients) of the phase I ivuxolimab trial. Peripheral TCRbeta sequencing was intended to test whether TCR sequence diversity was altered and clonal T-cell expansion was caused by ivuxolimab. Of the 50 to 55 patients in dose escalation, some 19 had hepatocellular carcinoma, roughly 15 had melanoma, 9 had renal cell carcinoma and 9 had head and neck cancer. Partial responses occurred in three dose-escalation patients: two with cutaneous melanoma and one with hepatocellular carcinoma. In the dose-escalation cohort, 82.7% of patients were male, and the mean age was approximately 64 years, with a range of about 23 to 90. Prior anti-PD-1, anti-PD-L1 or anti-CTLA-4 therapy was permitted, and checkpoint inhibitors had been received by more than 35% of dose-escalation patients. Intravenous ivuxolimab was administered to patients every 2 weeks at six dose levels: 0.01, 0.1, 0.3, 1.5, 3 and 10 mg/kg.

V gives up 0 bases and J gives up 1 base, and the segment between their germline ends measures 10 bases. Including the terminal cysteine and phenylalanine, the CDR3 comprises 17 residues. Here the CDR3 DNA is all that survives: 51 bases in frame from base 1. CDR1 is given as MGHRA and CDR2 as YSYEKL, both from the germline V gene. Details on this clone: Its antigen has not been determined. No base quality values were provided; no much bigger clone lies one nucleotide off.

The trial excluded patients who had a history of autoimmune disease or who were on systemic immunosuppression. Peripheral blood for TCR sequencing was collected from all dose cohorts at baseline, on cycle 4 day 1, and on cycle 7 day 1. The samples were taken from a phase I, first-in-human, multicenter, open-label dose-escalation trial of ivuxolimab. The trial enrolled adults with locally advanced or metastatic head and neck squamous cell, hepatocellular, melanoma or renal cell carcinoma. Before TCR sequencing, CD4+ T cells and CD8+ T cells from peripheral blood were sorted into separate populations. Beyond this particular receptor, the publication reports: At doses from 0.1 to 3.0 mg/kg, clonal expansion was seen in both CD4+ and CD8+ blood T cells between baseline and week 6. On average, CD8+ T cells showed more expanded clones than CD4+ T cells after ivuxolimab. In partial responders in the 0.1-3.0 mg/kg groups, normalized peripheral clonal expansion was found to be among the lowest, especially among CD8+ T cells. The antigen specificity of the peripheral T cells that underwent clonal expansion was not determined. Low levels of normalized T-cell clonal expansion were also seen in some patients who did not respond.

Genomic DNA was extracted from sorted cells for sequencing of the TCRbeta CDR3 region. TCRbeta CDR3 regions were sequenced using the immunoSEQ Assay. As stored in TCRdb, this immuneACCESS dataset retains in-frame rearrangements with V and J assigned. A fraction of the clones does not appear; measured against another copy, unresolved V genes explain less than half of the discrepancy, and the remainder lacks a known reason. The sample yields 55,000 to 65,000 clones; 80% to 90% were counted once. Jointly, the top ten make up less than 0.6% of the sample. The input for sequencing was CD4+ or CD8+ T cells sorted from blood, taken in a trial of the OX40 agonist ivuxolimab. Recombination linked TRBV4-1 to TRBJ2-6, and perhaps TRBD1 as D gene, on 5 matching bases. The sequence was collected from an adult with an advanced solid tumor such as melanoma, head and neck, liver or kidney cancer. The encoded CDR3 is CASSQEPPGSGANVLTF. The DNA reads TGCGCCAGCAGCCAAGAACCCCCAGGGTCTGGGGCCAACGTCCTGACTTTC.